A selection of T cell receptor beta chains follows, all from one sample in a study of cytomegalovirus exposure and HLA in healthy donors. Repertoires were generated with immunoSEQ multiplex PCR, while TCRdb's copy carries only in-frame clones and drops some. The sample includes about 110,000 clones, 88% of them seen just once. Sequencing used PBMCs. These receptors came from a woman between 18 and 29 years old in good health and CMV-seropositive. CDR3s include the opening cysteine and the closing phenylalanine or tryptophan. A D gene is named only where the DNA matches it firmly. Expanded clones get a size class; other rows say once, few or many, or leave the size out.

d_call,v_call,clone_size,cdr3_aa
NA,TRBV28,NA,CASRNRISTYNEQFF
TRBD1,TRBV28,NA,CASSPGTASSYEQYF
NA,TRBV6-1,NA,CASSVQPQLANYGYTF
NA,TRBV2,few,CATVQGLNQPQHF
TRBD1,TRBV4-1,once,CASSQEIPGQGTLGYTF
TRBD1,TRBV11-2,once,CASSLGTPQGAPFYGYTF
TRBD1,TRBV2,NA,CASRQTGGSTNEKLFF
TRBD2,TRBV6-1,NA,CASSEGLAGGQETQYF
TRBD2,TRBV11-3,NA,CASSIRGGDNEQFF
NA,TRBV5-6,NA,CASSLPPAGYTF
NA,TRBV27,NA,CASNLRAGFVREQYF
NA,TRBV5-4,NA,CASSVGGSGANVLTF
TRBD2,TRBV5-6,NA,CASSWGPTGTSEETQYF
NA,TRBV6-6,NA,CASESSGQPQHF
NA,TRBV4-3,NA,CASSHVTGYGNEKLFF
NA,TRBV10-2,once,CASSEIGGLVFF
NA,TRBV9,NA,CASSVGEGSPLHF
TRBD1,TRBV6-5,NA,CASSYGQGLYEQYF
NA,TRBV6-1,NA,CASSEELISSGNTIYF
TRBD1,TRBV28,NA,CASSWTGTEAFF
TRBD1,TRBV5-5,NA,CASSYPGQSSSPLHF
NA,TRBV5-4,NA,CASSQGQTPQTQYF
NA,TRBV27,NA,CASSLSGSSYNEQFF
NA,TRBV2,NA,CASSASPGGEKLFF
NA,TRBV2,NA,CASRATGIFGNQPQHF
NA,TRBV27,NA,CASSLGGGAYEQYF
NA,TRBV27,NA,CASSWGRGNTGELFF
NA,TRBV28,NA,CASSLGGIGETQYF
NA,TRBV19,NA,CASSIQGGEYGYTF
TRBD1,TRBV6-1,NA,CASSEALGTGAEKLFF
NA,TRBV7-2,NA,CASSLGGTDTQYF
TRBD1,TRBV4-1,NA,CASRHTGVLNTEAFF
TRBD1,TRBV2,NA,CASSEAGTATNEKLFF
TRBD1,TRBV7-6,NA,CASSPGQGGYGYTF
TRBD1,TRBV7-8,once,CASSSNRGHLDEQYF
NA,TRBV28,NA,CASSLPRGTEAFF
NA,TRBV29-1,NA,CSVEEGQGPDTQYF
NA,TRBV19,NA,CASSIANTDTQYF
NA,TRBV2,NA,CASRVDRDQPQHF
TRBD1,TRBV7-2,few,CASSWTGNSPLHF
NA,TRBV4-1,NA,CASSSGTYEQYF
NA,TRBV7-2,NA,CASSLGGKGGYTF
NA,TRBV11-3,NA,CASSLAVGRNTEAFF
NA,TRBV18,NA,CASSRDYQETQYF
TRBD1,TRBV10-3,NA,CAIGTGAPRGYTF
TRBD1,TRBV10-1,NA,CASSEIPGQGGSEAFF
NA,TRBV11-3,NA,CASSPTPGTYGNTGELFF
NA,TRBV25-1,NA,CASGDSTGELFF
NA,TRBV7-7,few,CASSPGAVQETQYF
TRBD2,TRBV7-2,once,CASSLDPTAGGHTDTQYF
NA,TRBV15,NA,CATSREERVNYNEQFF
NA,TRBV27,NA,CASRPNHRVQNTEAFF
NA,TRBV6-5,NA,CASSSAGRRNTIYF
TRBD2,TRBV4-3,NA,CASSQVEGGSETQYF
TRBD2,TRBV28,NA,CASSPTGAGGKETQYF
NA,TRBV4-1,NA,CASSTTGLGNGYTF
TRBD2,TRBV28,NA,CASSLPREGSYEQYF